These 21 T cell receptor beta chains were sequenced from one sample in a study of glioma-infiltrating T cells after dendritic cell vaccination (TCRdb year 2016). Libraries came from the immunoSEQ multiplex PCR assay. TCRdb took over this immuneACCESS table, retaining in-frame rearrangements with V and J assigned. Such tables are incomplete; in checked studies, under half of the missing clones stem from an unresolved V gene, and the remainder is unexplained. Recorded for this sample are approximately 36,000 clones; approximately 80% of them occurred a single time. Together, the top ten hold 7.8% of the sample. The sequencing used blood, collected before dendritic cell vaccination. The receptors shown here come from a human donor with glioblastoma.

This sequence joins TRBV5-4 and TRBJ1-2, with 8 bases that match TRBD1. The CDR3 contains 16 residues. Germline values: CDR1 SGHNT, CDR2 YYREEE (reference sequence). Trimming at V came to 3 bases and at J to 2 bases, leaving 9 bases not matched to a gene. CDR3 protein: CASSWGWTGPNYGYTF. Written as DNA, the CDR3 is TGTGCCAGCAGCTGGGGATGGACAGGGCCCAACTATGGCTACACCTTC.

The chain carries TRBV11-3 and TRBJ2-7; possible D gene TRBD2, 5 bases. There are 16 residues in the CDR3. V was clipped by 1 base and J by 0 bases, with 13 bases between them. CDR1 and CDR2 (germline): SGHNT, YENEEA. The CDR3 DNA reads as TGTGCCAGCAGCTTAGCAAGCCTAGGGAGCTCCTACGAGCAGTACTTC. It specifies CASSLASLGSSYEQYF.

V and J are TRBV6-5 and TRBJ2-7; the match to TRBD1 covers 9 bases. CDR3 length: 15 amino acids. V lost 2 bases to trimming and J lost 5 bases; unmatched junction nucleotides: 7. Germline CDR1 MNHEY, CDR2 SVGAGI. CDR3 DNA sequence: TGTGCCAGCAGTTACGTGGGACAGGGTCTTAACGAGCAGTACTTC. Its translation is CASSYVGQGLNEQYF.

The chain is built from TRBV2 and TRBJ1-5; D is ambiguous. The CDR3 has 15 residues. Trimming cost V 2 bases and J 6 bases, with 14 bases left between them. Germline CDR1 is SNHLY and CDR2 is FYNNEI. CDR3 in DNA: TGTGCCAGCAGTGAATTTTTGGGCCTGGGTCAGCCCCAGCATTTT. This gives the protein CASSEFLGLGQPQHF.

Note on this clone: Other DNA sequences in this sample translate to the same CDR3. V gene TRBV18 combines with J gene TRBJ2-7; D perhaps matches TRBD2 (6 bases). The CDR3 has 11 residues. Trimming shortened V by 3 bases and J by 7 bases, and 7 bases separated the two germline ends. Germline loops: CDR1 KGHSH, CDR2 LQKENI. This CDR3 reads CASSPAGEQYF. The CDR3 region has the DNA TGTGCCAGCTCACCGGCGGGAGAGCAGTACTTC.

This rearrangement joins TRBV29-1 to TRBJ2-4; 10 bases are shared with TRBD2. V gave up 4 bases and J gave up 8 bases; unmatched junction bases: 8. Germline CDR1 SQVTM, CDR2 ANQGSEA. CDR3 length: 14 residues. The CDR3 nucleotides are TGCAGCGTTGGGAGCGGGGGGGCGGGTGACATTCAGTACTTC. The encoded protein is CSVGSGGAGDIQYF.

V gene TRBV5-1 combines with J gene TRBJ1-2; TRBD1 matches 7 bases. The germline gives CDR1 SGHRS, CDR2 YFSETQ. V trimming: 5 bases; J trimming: 4 bases; junction bases outside the gene matches: 8. The CDR3 runs 14 residues. In DNA, the CDR3 is TGCGCCAGCAGACCGGGGGACAGAAGCTATGGCTACACCTTC. This encodes CASRPGDRSYGYTF.

The genes are TRBV19 and TRBJ1-2, with D uncertain. The germline V gene encodes CDR1 LNHDA and CDR2 SQIVND (reference sequence). The V end was cut by 2 bases, the J end by 7 bases, with 14 bases between. This CDR3 is built from 14 residues. As DNA, the CDR3 is TGTGCCAGTAGTATAAAACAGAGCACTGGTGGCTACACCTTC. It yields the protein CASSIKQSTGGYTF.

As DNA, the CDR3 is TGTGCCAGTAGTATAGGCCCTGGCAGTTCCGTCACAGATACGCAGTATTTT. This translates into CASSIGPGSSVTDTQYF. This rearrangement joins TRBV19 to TRBJ2-3; D call uncertain. CDR1 and CDR2 (germline): LNHDA, SQIVND (reference sequence). V was clipped by 1 base and J by 2 bases, with 16 bases between them. The CDR3 is 17 residues long.

The chain has TRBV7-3 and TRBJ2-1; tentatively, D is TRBD1 (5 bases). This CDR3 is built from 15 residues. The V gene lost 0 bases and the J gene lost 1 base, with 7 bases spanning the gap. CDR1 is SGHTA, CDR2 FQGTGA, per germline. The DNA of the CDR3 is TGTGCCAGCAGCTTAACGGGGCAGTCCTACAATGAGCAGTTCTTC. It codes for CASSLTGQSYNEQFF.

The chain couples TRBV30 to TRBJ1-6; 9 bases are shared with TRBD1. J gave up 9 bases and V 5 bases, and 8 bases lay outside the gene matches. This CDR3 region has 14 residues. CDR1 and CDR2 from the germline V gene are GTSNPN and SVGIG (reference sequence). CDR3 residues: CAWGGQGISSPLHF. The DNA of the CDR3 is TGTGCCTGGGGGGGACAGGGAATTAGTTCACCCCTCCACTTT.

The chain combines TRBV10-1 with TRBJ2-5, with 15 bases that match TRBD2. From germline, CDR1 is WNHNN and CDR2 SYGVQD (reference sequence). The CDR3 sequence is 17 residues long. The V gene end was trimmed by 11 bases and the J gene end by 5 bases; junction bases not matched to a gene: 15. CDR3 loop: CAGRTGTSGGSMETQYF. The CDR3 DNA follows: TGCGCCGGACGGACAGGGACTAGCGGGGGGAGCATGGAGACCCAGTACTTC.

V is TRBV15 and J is TRBJ2-7; maybe TRBD1 (5 bases). The CDR3 has 14 amino acids. Germline-derived CDR1 and CDR2 are LNHNV and YYDKDF (reference sequence). Trimming took off 0 bases at V and 2 bases at J, with 8 bases between the two ends. The CDR3 here is CATSREGETYEQYF. CDR3 DNA: TGTGCCACCAGCAGAGAAGGGGAAACCTACGAGCAGTACTTC.

The chain uses TRBV6-5 and TRBJ2-3; D is undetermined. Trimming cost V 4 bases and J 1 base, with 6 bases left between them. Germline values: CDR1 MNHEY, CDR2 SVGAGI. The CDR3 sequence is 13 residues long. CDR3 DNA: TGTGCCAGCAGTTCCCTCGGCACAGATACGCAGTATTTT. This translates into CASSSLGTDTQYF.

The J gene is TRBJ2-1, the V gene TRBV5-6; possibly TRBD1 for D (6 bases). Germline-derived CDR1 and CDR2 are SGHDT and YYEEEE. Deletions cut 0 bases from V and 6 bases from J, with 13 bases between. There are 15 residues in the CDR3. CDR3 residues: CASSLEIQGFNEQFF. The CDR3 DNA is TGTGCCAGCAGCTTGGAGATACAGGGATTCAATGAGCAGTTCTTC.

This chain uses TRBV5-4 with TRBJ2-7, with D possibly TRBD1 on 5 matching bases. Germline CDR1 is SGHNT and CDR2 is YYREEE (reference sequence). The CDR3 length is 13 residues. Trimming took 10 bases from V and 5 from J, leaving 19 bases between them. CDR3 sequence reads: CAWTREISNEQYF. CDR3 DNA sequence: TGTGCCTGGACCAGGGAAATTTCTAACGAGCAGTACTTC.

This CDR3 reads CASSPQALVGTDTQYF. CDR3 nucleotide sequence: TGTGCCAGCAGCCCCCAGGCACTAGTGGGAACAGATACGCAGTATTTT. The chain carries TRBV5-4 and TRBJ2-3; possibly TRBD2 for D (5 bases). The length of the CDR3 is 16 residues. CDR1 is SGHNT and CDR2 is YYREEE in the germline V gene (reference sequence). The V gene lost 4 bases and the J gene lost 3 bases, with 18 bases spanning the gap.

The chain has TRBV30 and TRBJ2-7, with D hard to call. Trimming left V 3 bases short and J 1 base short, with 13 bases between. Germline-derived CDR1 and CDR2 are GTSNPN and SVGIG (reference sequence). The CDR3 loop spans 14 amino acids. CDR3 in amino acids: CAWRARGGSYEQYF. The CDR3 nucleotides are TGTGCCTGGAGGGCGCGAGGTGGATCCTACGAGCAGTACTTC. Drawing the rest from reference TRBV30 and TRBJ2-7, the complete variable domain is SQTIHQWPATLVQPVGSPLSLECTVEGTSNPNLYWYRQAAGRGLQLLFYSVGIGQISSEVPQNLSASRPQDRQFILSSKKLLLSDSGFYLCAWRARGGSYEQYFGPGTRLTVT.

The chain links TRBV9 to TRBJ2-2, with 14 nucleotides matching TRBD2. The junction had 7 bases not matched to a gene; V was cut back by 2 bases and J by 4 bases. The CDR3 has 18 residues. CDR1 is SGDLS and CDR2 is YYNGEE in the germline V gene. The CDR3 region has the DNA TGTGCCAGCAGCGTGTCGACTAGCGGGGGGGCAGGCACCGGGGAGCTGTTTTTT. Translation gives CASSVSTSGGAGTGELFF.

The rearrangement links TRBV4-2 to TRBJ2-7; no firm D call. CDR3 size: 16 residues. The V end was cut by 3 bases, the J end by 6 bases, with 21 bases between. CDR1 is LGHNA, CDR2 YNFKEQ, per germline. CDR3 protein: CASSQIGSLGRSEQYF. DNA for the CDR3: TGTGCCAGCAGCCAGATCGGATCACTCGGTCGGAGCGAGCAGTACTTC.

This clone was observed a single time. The chain employs TRBV18 and TRBJ1-5, with D possibly matching TRBD1 (5 bases). This CDR3 is built from 16 residues. The germline V gene encodes CDR1 KGHSH and CDR2 LQKENI. Trimming cost V 3 bases and J 0 bases, with 12 bases left between them. The DNA of the CDR3 is TGTGCCAGCTCACCTCGTGGAGGGGATAGCAATCAGCCCCAGCATTTT. This translates into CASSPRGGDSNQPQHF.